This T cell receptor (beta chain) was captured by sequencing in a study of T-cell memory formation after mild COVID-19. TCRdb ran MiXCR on the 5' RACE reads and lists one entry per CDR3 protein. The sample contains more than 350,000 distinct CDR3 sequences, around a fifth of which appear only once. In germline, CDR1 is SGHTA, CDR2 FQGTGA. This CDR3 has 13 residues. Trimming took off 5 bases at V and 0 bases at J, with 8 bases between the two ends. The sequence came from an adult woman who had mild COVID-19 (a few samples of this study predate the infection). Cell type and time point are not known. This sequence joins TRBV7-3 and TRBJ2-7, with D unclear. The sequencing sample was made of PBMCs or a T cell subset sorted from them (not recorded which). This CDR3 reads CASSEGPSYEQYF. DNA of the CDR3: TGTGCCAGCAGCGAAGGGCCCTCCTACGAGCAGTACTTC.